This entry lists 32 T cell receptor beta chains sequenced from one sample in a study of beta chain features in type 1 diabetes (dated by TCRdb to the late 2010s). The research as a whole found: Type 1 diabetes patients showed a moderate but significant shortening of TCRB CDR3 length in all four CD4+ subsets.

Antigens for these TCRs are unknown. The receptor library was made with the immunoSEQ multiplex PCR assay. The High Capacity cDNA Reverse Transcription Kit was used to reverse transcribe all of the isolated RNA, meaning that expressed TCRB transcripts were what got sequenced. TCRdb mirrors the immuneACCESS table, restricted to in-frame sequences. Some clones are absent from its copies; in checked studies, under half trace to an unresolved V gene, and the reason for the others is unknown. Counted in this sample were 50,000 or so clones; 35% to 50% of them appeared once. The top ten constitute roughly 1.4% of the sample. The material sequenced was Tregs from blood. Reading the label with the study, this specimen's cell subset or site is: regulatory CD4+ T cells. These receptors all stem from a man between 25 and 39 years old with type 1 diabetes.

The rearrangement joins TRBV5-4 to TRBJ2-1; 8 bases agree with TRBD2. CDR3 length equals 15 residues. Germline trimming cut 0 bases from V and 5 bases from J; bases unmatched to any gene: 4. Germline V gene sequence: CDR1 SGHNT, CDR2 YYREEE (reference sequence). Here the CDR3 reads CASSLATSGNNEQFF. The CDR3 bases are TGTGCCAGCAGCTTGGCCACTAGCGGAAACAATGAGCAGTTCTTC.

J is TRBJ2-5 and V is TRBV7-6; TRBD1 matches at 7 bases. The germline V gene has CDR1 SGHVS and CDR2 FNYEAQ. Trimming at V came to 6 bases and at J to 1 base, leaving 11 bases not matched to a gene. The CDR3 is 16 residues long. The CDR3 spells CASSFSYRGRQETQYF. DNA of the CDR3: TGTGCCAGCAGTTTTAGCTACAGGGGACGCCAAGAGACCCAGTACTTC. Together with reference TRBV7-6 and TRBJ2-5, the CDR3 gives the full variable domain: GAGVSQSPRYKVTKRGQDVALRCDPISGHVSLYWYRQALGQGPEFLTYFNYEAQQDKSGLPNDRFSAERPEGSISTLTIQRTEQRDSAMYRCASSFSYRGRQETQYFGPGTRLLVL.

This chain uses TRBV2 with TRBJ2-1; TRBD2 matches 9 bases. From germline, CDR1 is SNHLY and CDR2 FYNNEI. V shed 6 bases, J shed 0 bases, and the junction held 3 bases outside the gene matches. The CDR3 loop spans 15 amino acids. Written as DNA, the CDR3 is TGTGCCAGCAGCGATAGCGGGAGCTCCTACAATGAGCAGTTCTTC. As protein: CASSDSGSSYNEQFF.

The rearrangement links TRBV6-5 to TRBJ2-5, with a weak D call TRBD2 (6 bases). V was cut by 5 bases and J by 4 bases, with 14 bases left in between. Per the germline V gene, CDR1 is MNHEY and CDR2 is SVGAGI. The CDR3 runs to 14 residues. In DNA form, the CDR3 reads TGTGCCAGCAGTGAAGTTGGGGGGTCAGAGACCCAGTACTTC. Encoded protein: CASSEVGGSETQYF.

This clone is labeled as medium-sized (0.01 to 0.1%). The genes are TRBV18 and TRBJ2-2, with 8 nucleotides matching TRBD1. Germline V gene data show CDR1 as KGHSH and CDR2 as LQKENI. J lost 4 bases, V lost 6 bases, and 7 bases had no gene match. This CDR3 has 15 amino acids. The CDR3 nucleotides read TGTGCCAGCTCCACGCAGGGGGCCATCACCGGGGAGCTGTTTTTT. Protein sequence: CASSTQGAITGELFF.

The rearrangement uses TRBV5-4 and TRBJ1-2; tentatively, D is TRBD1 (6 bases). This CDR3 is built from 14 residues. V lost 5 bases and J 4 bases, leaving 15 bases between the germline ends. CDR1 and CDR2 from the germline V gene are SGHNT and YYREEE (reference sequence). CDR3 sequence reads: CASRPGHQTYGYTF. In DNA, the CDR3 is TGTGCCAGCAGGCCGGGACACCAGACCTATGGCTACACCTTC.

The V call is TRBV5-1, the J call TRBJ2-1, with 8 bases aligning to TRBD2. The junction had 4 bases not matched to a gene; V was cut back by 1 base and J by 7 bases. Germline CDR1 is SGHRS and CDR2 is YFSETQ. The CDR3 is 14 amino acids. CDR3 amino acids: CASSLRTSINEQFF. The CDR3 bases are TGCGCCAGCAGCTTGAGGACTAGCATTAATGAGCAGTTCTTC.

CDR3 loop: CASSLRESNTGELFF. DNA of the CDR3: TGTGCCAGCTCTCTCAGGGAATCGAACACCGGGGAGCTGTTTTTT. The V gene is TRBV18, the J gene TRBJ2-2, with D possibly being TRBD1 (5 bases). V lost 6 bases and J 0 bases, leaving 11 bases between the germline ends. Germline V gene sequence: CDR1 KGHSH, CDR2 LQKENI. This CDR3 contains 15 residues.

V is TRBV7-2 and J is TRBJ2-5; D is possibly TRBD1 (6 bases). The germline gives CDR1 SGHTA, CDR2 FQGNSA. CDR3 length: 16 amino acids. V gave up 0 bases and J gave up 7 bases, with 18 bases separating them. The CDR3: CASSLAPSGTRATQYF. The CDR3 DNA follows: TGTGCCAGCAGCTTAGCACCCTCCGGGACAAGGGCGACCCAGTACTTC.

The DNA of the CDR3 is TGTGCCAGCAGCCGGGGAGACAGGAAGCAGTTCTTC. Translating it yields CASSRGDRKQFF. The rearrangement joins TRBV6-1 to TRBJ2-1; perhaps TRBD1 as D (6 bases). CDR1 and CDR2 (germline): MNHNS, SASEGT. Trimming took off 6 bases at V and 11 bases at J, with 14 bases between the two ends. The CDR3 extends over 12 amino acids.

The chain uses TRBV15 and TRBJ1-2, with TRBD1 matching over 7 bases. Unmatched junction bases numbered 9, after V lost 5 bases and J lost 9 bases. Germline V CDR1 and CDR2: LNHNV, YYDKDF (reference sequence). This CDR3 spans 13 amino acids. Here the CDR3 reads CATSRDSSERYTF. CDR3 coding DNA: TGTGCCACCAGCCGGGACAGCTCTGAGCGCTACACCTTC.

Here the CDR3 reads CASSPLGGTDTQYF. CDR3 in DNA: TGTGCCAGCTCACCACTGGGCGGCACAGATACGCAGTATTTT. This rearrangement joins TRBV18 to TRBJ2-3; D is ambiguous. Trimming took off 1 base at V and 1 base at J, with 6 bases between the two ends. Germline-derived CDR1 and CDR2 are KGHSH and LQKENI. This CDR3 is built from 14 residues.

Many counts were recorded for this clone. This chain connects TRBV7-2 to TRBJ1-5, with D uncertain. Germline V gene sequence: CDR1 SGHTA, CDR2 FQGNSA. V shed 5 bases and J shed 0 bases, with 11 bases lying between them. This CDR3 is 15 amino acids long. CDR3 nucleotides: TGTGCCAGCAGCCCCCGGTTCGGTAGCAATCAGCCCCAGCATTTT. It encodes CASSPRFGSNQPQHF.

The genes are TRBV28 and TRBJ1-5, with 9 positions matching TRBD1. CDR1 and CDR2 from the germline V gene are MDHEN and SYDVKM. This CDR3 has 16 residues. V dropped 0 bases and J dropped 2; count of bases not matched to a gene: 2. The CDR3 sequence is CASSLWGQGGNQPQHF. The DNA of the CDR3 is TGTGCCAGCAGTTTATGGGGACAGGGTGGCAATCAGCCCCAGCATTTT.

V usage is TRBV29-1 and J usage is TRBJ2-1; D call uncertain. Between the trimmed V and J ends, which lost 8 bases and 6 bases, there was a span of 14 bases. Per germline, CDR1 SQVTM and CDR2 ANQGSEA. This CDR3 is 12 amino acids long. The chain's CDR3 is CSWRLLFNEQFF. The CDR3, as DNA: TGCAGCTGGAGACTCCTTTTCAATGAGCAGTTCTTC.

This clone was recorded a few times. The chain has TRBV27 and TRBJ2-7, with 7 positions matching TRBD1. The V and J ends lost 3 bases and 2 bases, in that order; junction bases with no gene match: 10. Germline CDR1 MNHEY, CDR2 SMNVEV (reference sequence). The CDR3 is 16 residues long. The CDR3 is CASSFRGAGGPYEQYF. The CDR3 region has the DNA TGTGCCAGCAGTTTTAGAGGTGCAGGGGGTCCCTACGAGCAGTACTTC.

The chain uses TRBV7-2 and TRBJ2-2; tentative D call: TRBD2 (6 bases). The CDR3 sequence is 14 residues long. V was cut by 1 base and J by 6 bases, with 9 bases left in between. The germline CDR1 and CDR2 sequences are SGHTA and FQGNSA. This CDR3 is CASSLVASAGELFF. The CDR3 DNA reads as TGTGCCAGCAGCTTAGTCGCTAGCGCCGGGGAGCTGTTTTTT. Combining the CDR3 with reference TRBV7-2 and TRBJ2-2 gives the whole variable domain GAGVSQSPSNKVTEKGKDVELRCDPISGHTALYWYRQSLGQGLEFLIYFQGNSAPDKSGLPSDRFSAERTGGSVSTLTIQRTQQEDSAVYLCASSLVASAGELFFGEGSRLTVL.

The V call is TRBV7-8, the J call TRBJ2-7, with D hard to call. CDR1 and CDR2 (germline): SGHVS, FQNEAQ. V gave up 2 bases and J gave up 3 bases, with 8 bases separating them. The CDR3 loop spans 13 amino acids. CDR3 nucleotide sequence: TGTGCCAGCAGCTTATCGGAGTACTACGAGCAGTACTTC. It encodes CASSLSEYYEQYF. The whole variable domain, filled in from reference TRBV7-8 and TRBJ2-7, reads GAGVSQSPRYKVAKRGQDVALRCDPISGHVSLFWYQQALGQGPEFLTYFQNEAQLDKSGLPSDRFFAERPEGSVSTLKIQRTQQEDSAVYLCASSLSEYYEQYFGPGTRLTVT.

The V gene is TRBV18, the J gene TRBJ2-5, with 10 bases identical to TRBD1. Per the germline V gene, CDR1 is KGHSH and CDR2 is LQKENI. The CDR3 contains 15 residues. V trimming: 3 bases; J trimming: 2 bases; junction bases outside the gene matches: 3. The DNA for the CDR3 is TGTGCCAGCTCACCGGGACAGGGGAAACAAGAGACCCAGTACTTC. Its translation: CASSPGQGKQETQYF.

Concerning this clone itself: The sample carries other DNA sequences with the same CDR3. The chain's CDR3 is CASSSGATNEKLFF. The CDR3 DNA sequence: TGTGCCAGCAGTTCGGGGGCAACTAATGAAAAACTGTTTTTT. This sequence joins TRBV28 and TRBJ1-4; weak D call: TRBD1 (5 bases). From germline, CDR1 is MDHEN and CDR2 SYDVKM. There are 14 residues in the CDR3. Between the trimmed V and J ends, which lost 4 bases and 0 bases, there was a span of 6 bases.

This clone was observed a few times. This CDR3 reads CASSYYRDSTEAFF. The CDR3, as DNA: TGTGCCAGCAGCTACTACAGGGATTCCACTGAAGCTTTCTTT. The chain couples TRBV14 to TRBJ1-1; tentative D call: TRBD1 (6 bases). V was trimmed by 5 bases and J by 4 bases, leaving 14 bases between them. The CDR3 totals 14 residues. In germline, CDR1 is SGHDN, CDR2 FVKESK.

In its sample, this clone was seen a few times. V is TRBV28 and J is TRBJ2-7, with TRBD1 matching over 8 bases. Germline V gives CDR1 MDHEN, CDR2 SYDVKM. The junction had 13 bases not matched to a gene; V was cut back by 7 bases and J by 5 bases. The CDR3 has 15 amino acids. CDR3 loop: CASISQDRVGHEQYF. The DNA for the CDR3 is TGTGCCAGCATTTCCCAGGACAGGGTTGGCCACGAGCAGTACTTC.

The chain uses TRBV28 and TRBJ1-4; D possibly corresponds to TRBD1 (6 bases). Germline V gene lookup returns CDR1 MDHEN and CDR2 SYDVKM. The CDR3 is made up of 15 amino acids. With 5 bases removed from V and 3 bases from J, the gap between germline ends came to 13 bases. CDR3 sequence (DNA): TGTGCCAGCAGTCCCTGGGACAATTCTAATGAAAAACTGTTTTTT. Amino acid sequence: CASSPWDNSNEKLFF.

In its sample, this clone was seen once. The chain has TRBV27 and TRBJ2-7; 10 bases line up with TRBD1. The CDR3 covers 17 residues. Germline V gene sequence: CDR1 MNHEY, CDR2 SMNVEV (reference sequence). Trimming took 5 bases from V and 6 from J; bases not matched to a gene: 16. CDR3 in amino acids: CASSPLTTGGAYLEQYF. Here the CDR3 DNA reads TGTGCCAGCAGTCCGTTAACGACAGGGGGCGCGTATCTCGAGCAGTACTTC.

This clone occurred once. The chain is built from TRBV27 and TRBJ2-2; no clear D gene. V was shortened by 6 bases and J by 4 bases, with 9 bases between the two germline ends. This CDR3 is built from 13 residues. The germline gives CDR1 MNHEY, CDR2 SMNVEV (reference sequence). The CDR3 is CASSIHSTGELFF. DNA for the CDR3: TGTGCCAGCAGCATCCACAGCACCGGGGAGCTGTTTTTT.

V is TRBV28 and J is TRBJ2-5; a weak D match, TRBD2 (6 bases). The CDR3 totals 15 residues. V lost 7 bases to trimming and J lost 3 bases, with 18 bases between them. The germline V gene encodes CDR1 MDHEN and CDR2 SYDVKM. CDR3 in DNA: TGTGCCAGCACGCCACTCCGGGAGCCGAAAGAGACCCAGTACTTC. This gives the protein CASTPLREPKETQYF.

This clone occurred a few times. The J gene is TRBJ1-2, the V gene TRBV28, with D possibly being TRBD1 (5 bases). CDR3 size: 19 residues. Germline V gene lookup returns CDR1 MDHEN and CDR2 SYDVKM. Trimming removed 4 bases at V and 0 bases at J, with 24 bases between. In DNA form, the CDR3 reads TGTGCCAGCAGTTCGAACCCACAAGACAGCCTCAGGACTAACTATGGCTACACCTTC. Translation: CASSSNPQDSLRTNYGYTF.

This clone turned up a few times. The chain recombines TRBV7-9 with TRBJ2-1; 8 positions match TRBD2. The germline gives CDR1 SEHNR, CDR2 FQNEAQ (reference sequence). CDR3 length: 18 amino acids. V was clipped by 3 bases and J by 8 bases; unmatched bases: 18. The CDR3 reads CASSFLFRPGLVVYEQFF. The CDR3 bases are TGTGCCAGCAGCTTTTTATTTCGACCGGGACTAGTGGTCTATGAGCAGTTCTTC.

V is TRBV6-6 and J is TRBJ2-5; 7 nucleotides match TRBD1. The ends lost 4 bases at V and 3 bases at J; junction bases unmatched: 2. Germline V gene lookup returns CDR1 MNHNY and CDR2 SVGAGI (reference sequence). The CDR3 is made up of 13 amino acids. The CDR3: CASSSGTEETQYF. The CDR3 DNA is TGTGCCAGCAGTTCCGGGACAGAAGAGACCCAGTACTTC.

The genes are TRBV28 and TRBJ2-2; 9 nucleotides align to TRBD1. The germline CDR1 and CDR2 sequences are MDHEN and SYDVKM. J gave up 0 bases and V 4 bases, and 3 bases lay outside the gene matches. The length of the CDR3 is 16 residues. In DNA, the CDR3 is TGTGCCAGCAGTTACGGACAGGGGACGAACACCGGGGAGCTGTTTTTT. It translates to CASSYGQGTNTGELFF.

This chain connects TRBV18 to TRBJ2-7, with 9 positions matching TRBD2. This CDR3 comprises 16 residues. J was trimmed by 2 bases and V by 0 bases; bases with no gene match: 5. Germline V lookup: CDR1 KGHSH, CDR2 LQKENI. The CDR3 DNA reads TGTGCCAGCTCACCACCAAGCGGGAGGACCACCTACGAGCAGTACTTC. As protein: CASSPPSGRTTYEQYF. The full variable domain, in which reference TRBV18 and TRBJ2-7 provide the parts outside the CDR3, is NAGVMQNPRHLVRRRGQEARLRCSPMKGHSHVYWYRQLPEEGLKFMVYLQKENIIDESGMPKERFSAEFPKEGPSILRIQQVVRGDSAAYFCASSPPSGRTTYEQYFGPGTRLTVT.

The chain uses TRBV10-3 and TRBJ1-1; a weak D match, TRBD1 (5 bases). Germline lookup yields CDR1 ENHRY and CDR2 SYGVKD. The V end was cut by 4 bases, the J end by 6 bases, with 18 bases between. The CDR3 extends over 15 amino acids. CDR3 residues: CAISVGLGEQAEAFF. The DNA of the CDR3 is TGTGCCATCAGTGTAGGGTTGGGCGAACAGGCTGAAGCTTTCTTT.